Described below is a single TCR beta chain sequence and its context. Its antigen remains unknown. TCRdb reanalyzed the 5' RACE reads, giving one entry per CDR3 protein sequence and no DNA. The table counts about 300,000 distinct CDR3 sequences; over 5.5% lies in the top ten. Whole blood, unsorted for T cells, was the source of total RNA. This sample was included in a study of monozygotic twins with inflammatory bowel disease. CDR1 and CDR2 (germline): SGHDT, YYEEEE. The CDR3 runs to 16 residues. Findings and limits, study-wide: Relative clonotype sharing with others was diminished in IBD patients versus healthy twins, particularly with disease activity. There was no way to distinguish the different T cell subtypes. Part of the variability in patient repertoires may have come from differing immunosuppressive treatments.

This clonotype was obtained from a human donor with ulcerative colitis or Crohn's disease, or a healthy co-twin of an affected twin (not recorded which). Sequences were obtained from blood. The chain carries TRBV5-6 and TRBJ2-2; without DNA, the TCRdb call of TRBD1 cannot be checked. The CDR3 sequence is CASSPAGQANTGELFF. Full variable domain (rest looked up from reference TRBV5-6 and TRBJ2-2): DAGVTQSPTHLIKTRGQQVTLRCSPKSGHDTVSWYQQALGQGPQFIFQYYEEEERQRGNFPDRFSGHQFPNYSSELNVNALLLGDSALYLCASSPAGQANTGELFFGEGSRLTVL.